A selection of T cell receptor beta chains follows, all from one sample in a study of shared clonotypes between healthy human individuals. Clones were read by immunoSEQ multiplex PCR, and TCRdb kept only the in-frame ones, dropping some. The repertoire holds 2 million to 2.5 million clones, 93% seen once, with 0.39% in the top ten. Sequencing used naive CD4+ T cells from PBMCs. These receptor sequences come from a man aged 18 to 30 in good health. Some clones in this sample may be carry-over from other donors' samples. Both conserved end residues are part of each CDR3. The D gene is left open where the match is weak. Clone sizes are given selectively: once, few, many, or a class where the clone is expanded.

>-|TRBJ2-1|TRBV28|TRBD2
CASSGTSGGSYNEQFF
TGTGCCAGCAGTGGCACTAGCGGTGGCTCCTACAATGAGCAGTTCTTC
>-|TRBJ1-2|TRBV7-8|-
CASSLMRTAHYGYTF
TGTGCCAGCAGCTTGATGAGGACAGCCCACTATGGCTACACCTTC
>-|TRBJ2-7|TRBV7-2|-
CASSLGALLSYEQYF
TGTGCCAGCAGCCTAGGCGCCCTACTCTCCTACGAGCAGTACTTC
>-|TRBJ2-7|TRBV19|-
CASSQSPGTYEQYF
TGTGCCAGTAGCCAATCGCCAGGCACCTACGAGCAGTACTTC
>-|TRBJ2-7|TRBV15|TRBD2
CATSSGLAGSYEQYF
TGTGCCACCAGCTCGGGACTAGCGGGATCCTACGAGCAGTACTTC
>-|TRBJ2-1|TRBV4-3|TRBD2
CASSQDFGASGSNEQFF
TGCGCCAGCAGCCAAGATTTTGGGGCTAGCGGAAGCAATGAGCAGTTCTTC
>-|TRBJ2-7|TRBV28|-
CASSLSRDPYEQYF
TGTGCCAGCAGTTTATCCCGCGATCCCTACGAGCAGTACTTC
>-|TRBJ2-5|TRBV11-2|TRBD1
CASSPRTGETQYF
TGTGCCAGCAGCCCCCGGACAGGGGAGACCCAGTACTTC
>-|TRBJ2-3|TRBV27|-
CASSMGLSTDTQYF
TGTGCCAGCAGTATGGGACTGAGCACAGATACGCAGTATTTT
>-|TRBJ2-7|TRBV27|TRBD2
CASSLLAGSPEQYF
TGTGCCAGCAGTCTACTAGCGGGTTCGCCCGAGCAGTACTTC
>-|TRBJ2-1|TRBV2|TRBD2
CASSESSGGYNEQFF
TGTGCCAGCAGTGAATCTAGCGGGGGATACAATGAGCAGTTCTTC
>-|TRBJ2-7|TRBV7-3|-
CASSLSPYYEQYF
TGTGCCAGCAGCTTATCCCCCTACTACGAGCAGTACTTC
>few|TRBJ1-5|TRBV5-5|-
CASSWGRGQPQHF
TGTGCCAGCAGCTGGGGTCGGGGTCAGCCCCAGCATTTT
>-|TRBJ2-4|TRBV5-4|-
CASSLGGLAENIQYF
TGTGCCAGCAGCTTGGGGGGGCTAGCGGAAAACATTCAGTACTTC
>-|TRBJ2-1|TRBV5-1|-
CASSRASEYNEQFF
TGCGCCAGCAGTAGGGCTAGCGAGTACAATGAGCAGTTCTTC
>-|TRBJ2-3|TRBV29-1|-
CSVELRYTQYF
TGCAGCGTTGAACTTCGTTATACGCAGTATTTT
>-|TRBJ2-5|TRBV7-2|-
CASSLHRVQETQYF
TGTGCCAGCAGCTTACACAGGGTACAAGAGACCCAGTACTTC
>-|TRBJ2-7|TRBV6-5|-
CASSYSVSKAYEQYF
TGTGCCAGCAGTTACTCTGTCTCGAAGGCCTACGAGCAGTACTTC
>-|TRBJ2-7|TRBV5-1|-
CASSLYEGSEQYF
TGCGCCAGCAGCTTATATGAGGGGTCCGAGCAGTACTTC
>-|TRBJ2-7|TRBV19|-
CASSPDRSSYEQYF
TGTGCCAGTAGTCCCGACAGGAGCTCCTACGAGCAGTACTTC
>-|TRBJ1-5|TRBV6-5|TRBD1
CASSPRQGLMAQHF
TGTGCCAGCAGCCCCAGACAGGGCCTGATGGCCCAGCATTTT
>-|TRBJ2-7|TRBV14|-
CASSHLPGIYEQYF
TGTGCCAGCAGCCATCTTCCGGGAATCTACGAGCAGTACTTC
>-|TRBJ2-5|TRBV7-2|TRBD2
CASSAGLAGQETQYF
TGTGCCAGCAGCGCCGGACTAGCGGGACAGGAGACCCAGTACTTC
>-|TRBJ1-1|TRBV18|-
CASSPPSLPGEAFF
TGTGCCAGCTCACCACCCTCATTGCCCGGTGAAGCTTTCTTT
>-|TRBJ2-1|TRBV30|-
CAWASQSSYNEQFF
TGTGCCTGGGCGAGCCAAAGCTCCTACAATGAGCAGTTCTTC
>-|TRBJ2-2|TRBV19|TRBD2
CASSALAGGPGELFF
TGTGCCAGTAGTGCCCTAGCGGGAGGGCCCGGGGAGCTGTTTTTT
>-|TRBJ2-5|TRBV6-5|-
CASTEGWETQYF
TGTGCCAGCACTGAAGGTTGGGAGACCCAGTACTTC
>-|TRBJ2-7|TRBV19|TRBD1
CASSVSATQGAYEQYF
TGTGCCAGTAGCGTATCCGCCACACAGGGGGCCTACGAGCAGTACTTC
>-|TRBJ2-1|TRBV11-1|TRBD2
CASSFDSGRGNEQFF
TGTGCCAGCAGCTTTGATAGCGGGAGGGGGAATGAGCAGTTCTTC
>-|TRBJ2-7|TRBV11-2|-
CASSLEGTGRGYEQYF
TGTGCCAGCAGCTTAGAGGGGACTGGTCGGGGCTACGAGCAGTACTTC
>once|TRBJ2-1|TRBV7-2|-
CASSHQGGGTYNEQFF
TGTGCCAGCAGCCATCAAGGTGGAGGGACCTACAATGAGCAGTTCTTC
>-|TRBJ1-4|TRBV9|-
CASSVATSNEKLFF
TGTGCCAGCAGCGTAGCCACCTCTAATGAAAAACTGTTTTTT
>-|TRBJ2-7|TRBV7-6|TRBD1
CASSFGQGETYEQYF
TGTGCCAGCAGCTTTGGGCAGGGGGAAACCTACGAGCAGTACTTC
>-|TRBJ1-3|TRBV27|-
CASSLTGLSGNTIYF
TGTGCCAGCAGTTTAACGGGCCTCTCTGGAAACACCATATATTTT
>once|TRBJ1-2|TRBV20-1|-
CSASTAYGYTF
TGCAGTGCTAGTACAGCTTATGGCTACACCTTC
>-|TRBJ1-2|TRBV27|-
CASSLFPERRGYTF
TGTGCCAGCAGTTTATTTCCGGAGAGGCGTGGCTACACCTTC
>-|TRBJ2-1|TRBV9|TRBD1
CASSVWTGGNEQFF
TGTGCCAGCAGCGTCTGGACAGGGGGGAATGAGCAGTTCTTC
>-|TRBJ1-2|TRBV28|TRBD1
CASSSPPGQGGYGYTF
TGTGCCAGCAGTTCCCCCCCGGGACAGGGTGGCTATGGCTACACCTTC
>-|TRBJ1-2|TRBV6-1|-
CASRRQHGYTF
TGTGCCAGCAGAAGGCAGCATGGCTACACCTTC
>-|TRBJ1-5|TRBV6-1|-
CATSPTRPWDQPQHF
TGTGCCACCTCACCGACACGGCCCTGGGATCAGCCCCAGCATTTT
>-|TRBJ2-1|TRBV6-4|-
CASSARASYNEQFF
TGTGCCAGCAGTGCCAGGGCGTCCTACAATGAGCAGTTCTTC
>-|TRBJ2-5|TRBV14|-
CASSHSETQYF
TGTGCCAGCAGCCACTCAGAGACCCAGTACTTC
>-|TRBJ2-7|TRBV11-2|-
CASSFRRASYEQYF
TGTGCCAGCAGCTTTAGAAGGGCCTCCTACGAGCAGTACTTC
>-|TRBJ2-2|TRBV11-1|TRBD2
CASSGGLAGGELFF
TGTGCCAGCAGTGGGGGACTAGCTGGCGGGGAGCTGTTTTTT
>-|TRBJ2-1|TRBV29-1|TRBD1
CSDTGGTSYNEQFF
TGCAGCGACACAGGGGGAACGTCCTACAATGAGCAGTTCTTC
>-|TRBJ2-1|TRBV28|TRBD2
CASSSLTTLAENYNEQFF
TGTGCCAGCAGTTCCCTTACAACTCTAGCGGAAAACTACAATGAGCAGTTCTTC
>-|TRBJ2-3|TRBV5-1|-
CASSLGGEDTQYF
TGCGCCAGCAGCTTGGGAGGGGAAGATACGCAGTATTTT
>-|TRBJ2-2|TRBV7-2|-
CASNPQGTGELFF
TGTGCCAGCAACCCCCAGGGGACCGGGGAGCTGTTTTTT
>-|TRBJ1-5|TRBV7-2|-
CASSPGTSNQPQHF
TGTGCCAGCAGCCCCGGGACAAGCAATCAGCCCCAGCATTTT
>-|TRBJ2-2|TRBV5-1|TRBD1
CASSLGTGLVTGELFF
TGCGCCAGCAGCTTGGGGACAGGGCTCGTCACCGGGGAGCTGTTTTTT
>-|TRBJ1-1|TRBV2|-
CASSIPGGNTEAFF
TGTGCCAGCAGCATCCCAGGAGGGAACACTGAAGCTTTCTTT
>-|TRBJ2-2|TRBV5-1|-
CASSLGGGKVSGELFF
TGCGCCAGCAGCTTGGGCGGCGGGAAAGTTTCCGGGGAGCTGTTTTTT
>-|TRBJ1-1|TRBV5-1|-
CASSLLGGFNTEAFF
TGCGCCAGCAGCTTGTTGGGCGGCTTCAACACTGAAGCTTTCTTT
>-|TRBJ2-7|TRBV29-1|-
CSVRGRLVDEQYF
TGCAGCGTCCGCGGCAGACTAGTGGACGAGCAGTACTTC